A selection of T cell receptor beta chains follows, all from one sample in a study of T cell responses to AZD1222 COVID-19 vaccine. TCRdb's table, derived via immunoSEQ multiplex PCR, lists solely in-frame clones and lacks some. Of 200,000 or so clones in the sample, under 95% are singletons; the top ten hold around 1%. The source material was peripheral blood, sampled 28 days after the second AZD1222 dose. Every receptor here comes from an adult who received the AZD1222 COVID-19 vaccine. Each CDR3 is given with its conserved first and last residue. A D gene is named only where the DNA matches it firmly. Clone size appears in some rows only: once, few, many, or a class for an expanded clone.

d_call,clone_size,v_call,j_call,cdr3_nt,cdr3_aa
TRBD1,-,TRBV9,TRBJ1-3,TGTGCCAGCAGCGTAGGGAGGGGGCGAAGAAACACCATATATTTT,CASSVGRGRRNTIYF
-,-,TRBV7-2,TRBJ1-5,TGTGCCAGCAGCTTAGTCGAGGGTACCCAGCCCCAGCATTTT,CASSLVEGTQPQHF
TRBD2,once,TRBV9,TRBJ2-1,TGTGCCAGCAGCTCTGGACTAGCGGGGGTGCCGTTCTTC,CASSSGLAGVPFF
TRBD1,-,TRBV4-2,TRBJ1-4,TGTGCCAGCAGCCTGCCGGTGGGGCAGGGGGCAAGGTCTAATGAAAAACTGTTTTTT,CASSLPVGQGARSNEKLFF
TRBD1,once,TRBV24-1,TRBJ1-2,TGTGCCACCAGTGATACCCGACAGGGACCAGTGTATGGCTACACCTTC,CATSDTRQGPVYGYTF
-,-,TRBV7-9,TRBJ1-3,TGTGCCAGCACCCCGACTGGAAACACCATATATTTT,CASTPTGNTIYF
TRBD1,-,TRBV6-1,TRBJ1-5,TGTGCCAGCAGTGAAGCATGGACAGGGCGGCAGCCCCAGCATTTT,CASSEAWTGRQPQHF
-,-,TRBV9,TRBJ1-3,TGTGCCAGCAGCGTAGGGACATTCGTCAACACCATATATTTT,CASSVGTFVNTIYF
-,-,TRBV5-1,TRBJ2-1,TGCGCCAGCAGCTCCAGGACGCTCCCCGGCGGTGAGCAGTTCTTC,CASSSRTLPGGEQFF
-,once,TRBV9,TRBJ1-1,TGTGCCAGCAGCGAGGCCGGGCCCCGGGAGGGCACTGAAGCTTTCTTT,CASSEAGPREGTEAFF
-,-,TRBV11-2,TRBJ2-3,TGTGCCAGCAGCTTCAGGGGGGGCGACGGCACAGATACGCAGTATTTT,CASSFRGGDGTDTQYF
-,-,TRBV29-1,TRBJ2-7,TGCAGCGTTGTTGACTCCGTGGTTGAGCAGTACTTC,CSVVDSVVEQYF
-,-,TRBV19,TRBJ2-1,TGTGCCAGTAGTATAGCAGAGACTATGAACAATGAGCAGTTCTTC,CASSIAETMNNEQFF
TRBD1,-,TRBV5-6,TRBJ1-5,TGTGCCAGCAGCCAAGGACAGGGCAATCAGCCCCAGCATTTT,CASSQGQGNQPQHF
-,-,TRBV5-1,TRBJ1-2,TGCGCCAGCAGCTTGGCCCGGGGGATGGCCTATGGCTACACCTTC,CASSLARGMAYGYTF
TRBD1,-,TRBV7-3,TRBJ2-2,TGTGCCAGCAGTCAAACAGGGGGGAACACCGGGGAGCTGTTTTTT,CASSQTGGNTGELFF
-,once,TRBV4-3,TRBJ1-1,TGCGCCAGCAGCCAAGATCTCCGGGGGGGGAACACTGAAGCTTTCTTT,CASSQDLRGGNTEAFF
-,-,TRBV19,TRBJ2-1,TGTGCCAGTAGTACCTCCGGGCGAAACGACAATGAGCAGTTCTTC,CASSTSGRNDNEQFF
-,-,TRBV11-3,TRBJ1-1,TGTGCCAGCAGCTTAGGGACCGGACCCACTGAAGCTTTCTTT,CASSLGTGPTEAFF
-,-,TRBV18,TRBJ2-6,TGTGCCAGCTCACCACCGGGTCAGGGTGTCCCTGGGGCCAACGTCCTGACTTTC,CASSPPGQGVPGANVLTF
TRBD1,-,TRBV5-5,TRBJ1-1,TGTGCCAGCAGCTCAGGGGGTAAGGGGTACACTGAAGCTTTCTTT,CASSSGGKGYTEAFF
TRBD2,-,TRBV7-3,TRBJ2-3,TGTGCCAGCAGGGAAACGGGGGGGTCCACAGATACGCAGTATTTT,CASRETGGSTDTQYF
TRBD1,-,TRBV19,TRBJ1-5,TGTGCCAGTAGCCAGGGGGCGCGGAGCAATCAGCCCCAGCATTTT,CASSQGARSNQPQHF
-,few,TRBV28,TRBJ1-2,TGTGCCAGCAGACACATGAGGGGGTATGGCTACACCTTC,CASRHMRGYGYTF
-,-,TRBV6-5,TRBJ2-2,TGTGCCAGCAGTTACGCCAGGGCAACGAACACCGGGGAGCTGTTTTTT,CASSYARATNTGELFF
-,-,TRBV20-1,TRBJ1-3,TGCAGTGCTAGTCAGGGAGTACCTGGAAACACCATATATTTT,CSASQGVPGNTIYF
-,-,TRBV12-5,TRBJ1-1,TGTGCTAGTGGTTTGTCTGCTGAAGCTTTCTTT,CASGLSAEAFF
-,once,TRBV7-2,TRBJ1-2,TGTGCCAGCAGCCCCATATTGGACACTCCGGAATCCTATGGCTACACCTTC,CASSPILDTPESYGYTF
-,-,TRBV7-6,TRBJ1-6,TGTGCCAGCAGCGGAAACAGGGCCCCGGGATCACCCCTCCACTTT,CASSGNRAPGSPLHF
TRBD2,-,TRBV6-6,TRBJ2-3,TGTGCCAGCAGCCGGGGACTAGCGGGGGGGCCAGATACGCAGTATTTT,CASSRGLAGGPDTQYF
-,-,TRBV27,TRBJ1-1,TGTGCCAGCAGTTTAACAGCGGGGAACACTGAAGCTTTCTTT,CASSLTAGNTEAFF
-,-,TRBV9,TRBJ1-2,TGTGCCAGCAGTATTTCCCGGGACGGCTATGGCTACACCTTC,CASSISRDGYGYTF
-,-,TRBV5-1,TRBJ2-1,TGCGCCAGCAGCTTGCCCCAGGAAAAAAATAACAATGAGCAGTTCTTC,CASSLPQEKNNNEQFF
-,-,TRBV5-8,TRBJ1-1,TGTGCCAGCAGGCCCGGGACTTACACTGAAGCTTTCTTT,CASRPGTYTEAFF
TRBD1,-,TRBV6-5,TRBJ2-7,TGTGCCAGCAGCAGGAATCCGGGACAGCACTACGAGCAGTACTTC,CASSRNPGQHYEQYF
-,once,TRBV5-1,TRBJ2-3,TGCGCCAGCAGCCCGGGGCGAAGCACAGATACGCAGTATTTT,CASSPGRSTDTQYF
-,-,TRBV6-2/TRBV6-3,TRBJ1-1,TGTGCCAGCAGCCCTCTCATGAACACTGAAGCTTTCTTT,CASSPLMNTEAFF
TRBD1,-,TRBV2,TRBJ1-1,TGTGCCAGCAGTTTACTCAGGGAGGGACAGGAAGCTTTCTTT,CASSLLREGQEAFF
TRBD1,-,TRBV7-9,TRBJ1-2,TGTGCCAGCAGCCACTCCGGGACAGTAAACTATGGCTACACCTTC,CASSHSGTVNYGYTF
-,-,TRBV10-2,TRBJ2-1,TGCGCCAGCAGTGACCGGCAGGGGCCCGGCAATGAGCAGTTCTTC,CASSDRQGPGNEQFF
TRBD1,-,TRBV12-3/TRBV12-4,TRBJ1-2,TGTGCCAGCAGGGACAGGGGGAATGGCTACACCTTC,CASRDRGNGYTF
-,once,TRBV10-3,TRBJ1-2,TGTGCCGTGAAAAGAGATCAGAACTATGGCTACACCTTC,CAVKRDQNYGYTF
-,-,TRBV18,TRBJ1-3,TGTGCCAGCTCACCGGCCCTACTCAGGGGCGAAAGAAACACCATATATTTT,CASSPALLRGERNTIYF